Listed here are 23 T cell receptor beta chains from one sample, sequenced in a study of blood T cells in healthy people across ages. A second PCR, run for about 7 to 11 cycles, used a sample-barcoded 5' primer plus a J-beta primer mix. TCRdb independently ran MiXCR on the 5' RACE reads; one entry per CDR3 protein. The table lists 700,000 to 1,000,000 distinct CDR3 sequences, under 45% of them singletons. Specimen: blood. All receptors derive from a man aged 55-75 years in good health.

The rearrangement joins TRBV5-1 to TRBJ1-1; tentatively, D is TRBD1 (6 bases). CDR3 size: 17 residues. V lost 3 bases, J lost 1 base, and 19 bases lay in between. The germline V gene encodes CDR1 SGHRS and CDR2 YFSETQ. DNA of the CDR3: TGCGCCAGCAGCTCGAAACAGGGTGGATCAGCGAACACTGAAGCTTTCTTT. It encodes CASSSKQGGSANTEAFF.

The rearrangement uses TRBV10-3 and TRBJ1-4; D remains ambiguous. Germline loops: CDR1 ENHRY, CDR2 SYGVKD. Deletions cut 2 bases from V and 8 bases from J, with 18 bases between. This CDR3 has 16 amino acids. The CDR3 reads CAISEPHPGGREKLFF. In DNA form, the CDR3 reads TGTGCCATCAGTGAGCCACACCCGGGAGGTCGAGAAAAACTGTTTTTT.

This clonotype was found a few times. This chain links TRBV7-2 with TRBJ2-7, with D perhaps given as TRBD1 or TRBD2 (5 bases each). V was cut by 1 base and J by 1 base, with 11 bases left in between. CDR3 length: 15 residues. Germline CDR1 reads SGHTA; CDR2 reads FQGNSA. CDR3 region: CASSLGVGESYEQYF. Here the CDR3 DNA reads TGTGCCAGCAGCTTAGGAGTGGGGGAATCCTACGAGCAGTACTTC.

The V gene is TRBV5-1, the J gene TRBJ2-5, with TRBD1 matching 11 bases. The V and J ends lost 5 bases and 4 bases, in that order; junction bases with no gene match: 16. The CDR3 has 18 residues. Per the germline V gene, CDR1 is SGHRS and CDR2 is YFSETQ. The CDR3 loop reads CASSLTPSGQGGRETQYF. DNA of the CDR3: TGCGCCAGCAGTCTAACGCCGTCGGGACAGGGGGGTAGAGAGACCCAGTACTTC.

V and J are TRBV25-1 and TRBJ2-1; TRBD2 matches 7 bases. Germline assignment: CDR1 MGHDK and CDR2 SYGVNS. The CDR3 sequence is 11 residues long. J was trimmed by 6 bases and V by 8 bases; bases with no gene match: 1. CDR3 DNA sequence: TGTGCCAGCCGCGGGGGCAATGAGCAGTTCTTC. The encoded protein is CASRGGNEQFF.

This clonotype occurred a few times. The rearrangement joins TRBV12-3 or TRBV12-4 to TRBJ2-2; 12 bases align to TRBD2. The CDR3 runs to 16 residues. Trimming cost V 1 base and J 5 bases; bases outside gene matches: 2. The CDR3 is CASSLGTSGVTGELFF. The CDR3 bases are TGTGCCAGCAGTTTAGGGACTAGCGGGGTTACCGGGGAGCTGTTTTTT.

To note about this clonotype: The conserved phenylalanine or tryptophan is not found at the CDR3 terminus, so this likely reflects a read error. V gene TRBV7-4 combines with J gene TRBJ2-7; D remains ambiguous. Trimming cost V 7 bases and J 0 bases, with 13 bases left between them. Germline CDR1 reads SGHVT; CDR2 reads SQSDAQ. This CDR3 spans 14 amino acids. In DNA, the CDR3 is TGTGCCAGCACCTTTCGGGCTAGCTCCTACGAGCAGTACCTC. Its protein product is CASTFRASSYEQYL.

The rearrangement uses TRBV10-3 and TRBJ2-7, with D perhaps TRBD2 (5 bases). Matching the DNA end better, TRBJ2-5 makes the J call doubtful. The CDR3 sequence is 12 residues long. CDR1 ENHRY and CDR2 SYGVKD come from the germline V gene. The CDR3: CAISDVRGTQYF. The CDR3 nucleotides read TGTGCCATCAGTGACGTACGGGGGACCCAGTACTTC.

Comment on this clonotype: The germline gene is not matched at one end of the junction; a read error may be the cause. The genes are TRBV12-3 or TRBV12-4 and TRBJ2-1; no firm D call. The CDR3 totals 17 residues. The CDR3 reads CASGLSGVRITYNEQFF. For the CDR3, the DNA is TGTGCCAGCGGTTTAAGTGGGGTCCGAATAACCTACAATGAGCAGTTCTTC.

The V call is TRBV5-1, the J call TRBJ2-5, with TRBD2 matching 10 bases. Germline lookup yields CDR1 SGHRS and CDR2 YFSETQ. The CDR3 is 15 amino acids. V trimming: 4 bases; J trimming: 5 bases; junction bases outside the gene matches: 8. CDR3 sequence (DNA): TGCGCCAGCAGCAACACCGGGACTAGCGTGGAGACCCAGTACTTC. Amino acid sequence: CASSNTGTSVETQYF. The entire variable domain, with the rest obtained from reference TRBV5-1 and TRBJ2-5, is as follows: KAGVTQTPRYLIKTRGQQVTLSCSPISGHRSVSWYQQTPGQGLQFLFEYFSETQRNKGNFPGRFSGRQFSNSRSEMNVSTLELGDSALYLCASSNTGTSVETQYFGPGTRLLVL.

The V gene is TRBV28, the J gene TRBJ1-2; D perhaps matches TRBD1 (6 bases). The V end lost 7 bases, the J end lost 8 bases, and 20 bases lay between the germline ends. The CDR3 contains 14 residues. Germline CDR1 and CDR2: MDHEN and SYDVKM. This chain's CDR3 is CASIPTLRGEGYTF. The CDR3 nucleotides read TGTGCCAGCATCCCAACCCTCAGGGGAGAGGGCTACACCTTC.

The chain carries TRBV10-2 and TRBJ2-4, with TRBD1 matching over 9 bases. The J call may be incorrect, as the DNA end agrees better with TRBJ2-7. This CDR3 contains 14 residues. CDR1 and CDR2 from the germline V gene are WSHSY and SAAADI. In DNA, the CDR3 is TGCGCCAGCAGACGGGGACAGGGAGGATACGAGCAGTACTTC. This encodes CASRRGQGGYEQYF.

Comments on this clonotype: A much more abundant neighbour one base away suggests this may be a read error. This rearrangement joins TRBV2 to TRBJ2-5; maybe TRBD2 (5 bases). V lost 6 bases and J 11 bases, leaving 16 bases between the germline ends. There are 12 residues in the CDR3. Germline V lookup: CDR1 SNHLY, CDR2 FYNNEI. The CDR3: CASSQASNEQYF. CDR3 nucleotides: TGTGCCAGCAGCCAGGCTAGCAATGAGCAGTACTTC.

V is TRBV5-1 and J is TRBJ1-4; D may be TRBD1 (5 bases). CDR3 length: 14 residues. V dropped 4 bases and J dropped 5 bases, with 12 bases sitting between them. The germline CDR1 and CDR2 sequences are SGHRS and YFSETQ. CDR3 DNA sequence: TGCGCCAGCAGCGAGGGGCTTGGGAATGAAAAACTGTTTTTT. Its translation is CASSEGLGNEKLFF. The complete variable domain, with remaining parts taken from reference TRBV5-1 and TRBJ1-4, reads KAGVTQTPRYLIKTRGQQVTLSCSPISGHRSVSWYQQTPGQGLQFLFEYFSETQRNKGNFPGRFSGRQFSNSRSEMNVSTLELGDSALYLCASSEGLGNEKLFFGSGTQLSVL.

This clonotype has just a few counts. The rearrangement links TRBV5-6 to TRBJ2-1; D is unresolved. The CDR3 runs to 15 residues. V lost 0 bases to trimming and J lost 3 bases, with 10 bases between them. Germline-derived CDR1 and CDR2 are SGHDT and YYEEEE. CDR3 DNA: TGTGCCAGCAGCTTGGAAGAGTACGTCTACAATGAGCAGTTCTTC. This gives the protein CASSLEEYVYNEQFF. The complete variable domain, with remaining parts taken from reference TRBV5-6 and TRBJ2-1, reads DAGVTQSPTHLIKTRGQQVTLRCSPKSGHDTVSWYQQALGQGPQFIFQYYEEEERQRGNFPDRFSGHQFPNYSSELNVNALLLGDSALYLCASSLEEYVYNEQFFGPGTRLTVL.

A note on this clonotype: One end of the junction does not line up with germline, which may come from a read error. This chain uses TRBV25-1 with TRBJ2-6, with 12 bases identical to TRBD1. Germline V gene sequence: CDR1 MGHDK, CDR2 SYGVNS. This CDR3 region has 21 residues. CDR3 sequence reads: CASSDEGPGQGADSGTNVLTF. The CDR3 bases are TGTGCCAGCAGTGACGAAGGCCCGGGACAGGGGGCTGACTCTGGGACCAACGTCCTGACTTTC.

This clonotype was picked up a small number of times. This chain joins TRBV20-1 and TRBJ2-7; D not resolved. Trimming stripped 3 bases from V and 1 base from J, with 4 bases between. In germline, CDR1 is DFQATT, CDR2 SNEGSKA (reference sequence). The CDR3 loop spans 11 amino acids. The DNA for the CDR3 is TGCAGTGCTAGGGGATCCTACGAGCAGTACTTC. This sequence encodes CSARGSYEQYF.

The V call is TRBV6-1, the J call TRBJ1-6; 8 positions match TRBD1. The CDR3 sequence is 15 residues long. V gave up 1 base and J gave up 5 bases; unmatched junction bases: 1. CDR1 is MNHNS and CDR2 is SASEGT in the germline V gene. The chain's CDR3 is CASSEEQGDNSPLHF. CDR3 nucleotides: TGTGCCAGCAGTGAAGAACAGGGGGATAATTCACCCCTCCACTTT.

This clonotype was picked up a small number of times. The chain combines TRBV7-2 with TRBJ2-4; 9 positions agree with TRBD2. The CDR3 extends over 14 amino acids. Per germline, CDR1 SGHTA and CDR2 FQGNSA. Trimming cost V 6 bases and J 13 bases; bases outside gene matches: 13. The CDR3 bases are TGTGCCAGCAGGATTGCGGGGGGGCCGAGGGAGCAGTACTTC. Encoded protein: CASRIAGGPREQYF.

The chain couples TRBV7-2 to TRBJ1-2; D gene ambiguous. Germline lookup yields CDR1 SGHTA and CDR2 FQGNSA. The V end was cut by 5 bases, the J end by 7 bases, with 14 bases between. The CDR3 runs 13 residues. The DNA for the CDR3 is TGTGCCAGCAGCGAACCCGGACCGTGTGGCTACACCTTC. Translation: CASSEPGPCGYTF.

This clonotype was seen only a few times. This chain joins TRBV9 and TRBJ2-1; 11 bases are shared with TRBD2. The CDR3 extends over 15 amino acids. Germline values: CDR1 SGDLS, CDR2 YYNGEE. The V and J ends lost 5 bases and 9 bases, in that order; junction bases with no gene match: 10. The CDR3 sequence: CASSELAGASGEQFF. CDR3 nucleotides: TGTGCCAGCAGTGAACTAGCGGGGGCGTCGGGTGAGCAGTTCTTC.

This chain joins TRBV7-8 and TRBJ2-1, with unresolved D. Germline values: CDR1 SGHVS, CDR2 FQNEAQ. The CDR3 length is 16 residues. Trimming took off 4 bases at V and 0 bases at J, with 13 bases between the two ends. CDR3 sequence: CASSSTLTLSYNEQFF. CDR3 sequence (DNA): TGTGCCAGCAGCTCAACACTAACACTCTCCTACAATGAGCAGTTCTTC. The full variable domain, with the rest looked up from reference TRBV7-8 and TRBJ2-1, is GAGVSQSPRYKVAKRGQDVALRCDPISGHVSLFWYQQALGQGPEFLTYFQNEAQLDKSGLPSDRFFAERPEGSVSTLKIQRTQQEDSAVYLCASSSTLTLSYNEQFFGPGTRLTVL.

This chain links TRBV7-2 with TRBJ2-3; possible D gene TRBD2, 5 bases. Germline CDR1 is SGHTA and CDR2 is FQGNSA. The CDR3 covers 15 residues. Trimming took off 3 bases at V and 2 bases at J, with 12 bases between the two ends. The CDR3 sequence: CASSLRASVTDTQYF. The DNA of the CDR3 is TGTGCCAGCAGCTTGAGGGCCTCGGTCACAGATACGCAGTATTTT.